This record covers a single T cell receptor (beta chain). Sequenced by immunoSEQ multiplex PCR; TCRdb stores in-frame clones only, minus some. The sample consists of more than 30,000 clones, around 92% of them appearing once. The sample comes from a study of T cell changes during pregnancy in multiple sclerosis. This CDR3 spans 12 amino acids. Germline CDR1 reads SGHNT; CDR2 reads YYREEE (reference sequence). Between the trimmed V and J ends, which lost 3 bases and 5 bases, there was a span of 6 bases. This clonotype was obtained from a female donor with multiple sclerosis, enrolled in a pregnancy study. The chain uses TRBV5-4 and TRBJ2-4; no definite D call. Material: PBMCs (not recorded whether the cells were cultured). The CDR3 DNA is TGTGCCAGCAGCTATGGAGAAAACATTCAGTACTTC. Amino acid sequence: CASSYGENIQYF.